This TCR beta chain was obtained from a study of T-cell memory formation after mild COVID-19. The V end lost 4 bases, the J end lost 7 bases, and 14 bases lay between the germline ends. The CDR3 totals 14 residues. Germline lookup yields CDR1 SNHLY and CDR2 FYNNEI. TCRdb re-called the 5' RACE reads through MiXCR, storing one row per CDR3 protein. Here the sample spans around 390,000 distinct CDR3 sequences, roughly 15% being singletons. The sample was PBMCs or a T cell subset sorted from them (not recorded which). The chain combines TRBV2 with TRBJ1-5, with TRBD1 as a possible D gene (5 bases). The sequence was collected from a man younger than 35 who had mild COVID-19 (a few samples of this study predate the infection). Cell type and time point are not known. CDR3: CASSGDGRKQPQHF. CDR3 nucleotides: TGTGCCAGCAGTGGGGACGGCCGAAAACAGCCCCAGCATTTT.